Listed here are 20 T cell receptor beta chains from one sample, sequenced in a study of blood T cells in healthy people across ages. Through a sample-barcoded 5' primer and a J-beta primer mix, a second PCR was run for about 6 to 11 cycles. Each CDR3 protein gets one entry after TCRdb re-called the 5' RACE reads with MiXCR. Among some 790,000 distinct CDR3 sequences, about 28% were seen once, and the ten largest hold roughly 17%. Specimen: blood. The receptors originated from a woman aged 80 or over in good health.

About this clonotype: A much bigger clone sits one base away, suggesting this may be a read error. The chain has TRBV6-6 and TRBJ2-4; 9 bases are a match to TRBD1. The CDR3 runs to 16 residues. CDR1 is MNHNY and CDR2 is SVGAGI in the germline V gene (reference sequence). V lost 8 bases to trimming and J lost 1 base; unmatched junction nucleotides: 9. Here the CDR3 DNA reads TGTGCCAGCGCCACCGGACAGGGGCTGGCCAAAAACATTCAGTACTTC. Translating gives CASATGQGLAKNIQYF.

On this clonotype: This clone may be a read error of a much larger clone one base away. This chain links TRBV6-2 or TRBV6-3 with TRBJ2-5; D unclear. The CDR3 spans 16 residues. Trimming took off 5 bases at V and 9 bases at J, with 25 bases between the two ends. Germline V gene lookup returns CDR1 MNHEY and CDR2 SVGEGT. CDR3 in amino acids: CASSVPGAEFRSAQYF. The CDR3 DNA sequence: TGTGCCAGCAGTGTCCCGGGCGCCGAGTTCCGGTCGGCCCAGTACTTC.

This clonotype appeared a few times. CDR3 nucleotides: TGCAGTGCTCGGGACAGGCGGACTTACGAGCAGTACTTC. It specifies CSARDRRTYEQYF. The rearrangement uses TRBV20-1 and TRBJ2-7; 8 bases match TRBD1. The germline V gene has CDR1 DFQATT and CDR2 SNEGSKA (reference sequence). Losses at the gene ends were 5 bases for V and 4 bases for J; bases not matched to a gene: 7. This CDR3 spans 13 amino acids.

Note on this clonotype: One junction end does not reproduce the germline sequence, and a read error may be involved. This chain links TRBV11-2 with TRBJ2-2; TRBD1 aligns across 9 bases. Looked up from germline, CDR1 is SGHAT and CDR2 is FQNNGV. The CDR3 length is 15 residues. The CDR3 spells CASSLIRDRAGELFF. The CDR3, as DNA: TGTGCTAGCAGCTTGATAAGGGACAGGGCCGGGGAGCTGTTTTTT.

Here the CDR3 reads CASSLSAGAPEAQYF. In DNA, the CDR3 is TGTGCCAGCAGCTTATCGGCAGGGGCTCCGGAGGCCCAGTACTTC. The chain carries TRBV7-7 and TRBJ2-5; possible D gene TRBD1, 6 bases. Looked up from germline, CDR1 is SSHAT and CDR2 is FNYEAQ (reference sequence). The CDR3 sequence is 15 residues long. Trimming pared 2 bases from V and 9 bases from J, leaving 19 bases between.

This clonotype was seen ten or more times. This sequence joins TRBV20-1 and TRBJ1-2; TRBD1 is a possible D gene (5 bases). V gave up 6 bases and J gave up 4 bases, with 12 bases separating them. This CDR3 is built from 12 residues. Germline V lookup: CDR1 DFQATT, CDR2 SNEGSKA (reference sequence). The CDR3 DNA reads TGCAGTGCCGCAGGGACGGGCTATGGCTACACCTTC. Its protein is CSAAGTGYGYTF.

This chain connects TRBV20-1 to TRBJ2-1; D remains unclear. Germline CDR1 reads DFQATT; CDR2 reads SNEGSKA (reference sequence). V was shortened by 6 bases and J by 6 bases, with 9 bases between the two germline ends. CDR3 length: 11 residues. The CDR3 region is CSAPSPNEQFF. DNA of the CDR3: TGCAGTGCCCCCTCGCCCAATGAGCAGTTCTTC.

This clonotype was seen ten or more times. This chain uses TRBV3-1 with TRBJ2-3, with unresolved D. The V gene's germline CDR1 is LGHDT and CDR2 YNNKEL (reference sequence). V was shortened by 2 bases and J by 6 bases, with 9 bases between the two germline ends. This CDR3 is built from 13 residues. CDR3 sequence reads: CASSQKIPDTQYF. DNA for the CDR3: TGTGCCAGCAGCCAAAAGATTCCCGATACGCAGTATTTT.

This clonotype came up a few times. This may be a read error, as it is one base from a much larger clone. The chain combines TRBV10-3 with TRBJ2-1, with 7 nucleotides matching TRBD2. Germline V lookup: CDR1 ENHRY, CDR2 SYGVKD. Germline trimming cut 7 bases from V and 9 bases from J; bases unmatched to any gene: 6. The CDR3 has 12 residues. DNA of the CDR3: TGTGCCATCATAGGAGGGACTACTGAGCAGTTCTTC. This sequence encodes CAIIGGTTEQFF.

V is TRBV6-2 or TRBV6-3 and J is TRBJ2-1, with 14 bases matching TRBD2. V trimming: 10 bases; J trimming: 10 bases; junction bases outside the gene matches: 15. Germline V lookup: CDR1 MNHEY, CDR2 SVGEGT. The CDR3 covers 16 residues. Here the CDR3 reads CAITQQGLAGATEQFF. CDR3 bases: TGTGCCATCACCCAACAGGGACTAGCGGGGGCAACCGAGCAGTTCTTC.

V and J are TRBV15 and TRBJ1-3; no reliable D call. Germline V gene data show CDR1 as LNHNV and CDR2 as YYDKDF (reference sequence). This CDR3 is built from 15 residues. Trimming cost V 0 bases and J 0 bases, with 6 bases left between them. The CDR3 region is CATSRDRSSGNTIYF. In DNA, the CDR3 is TGTGCCACCAGCAGAGATAGAAGCTCTGGAAACACCATATATTTT.

This clonotype turned up a few times. This sequence may be a read error, since a much larger clone differs from it by one base. CDR3 region: CAGSQEWQTPLHF. The DNA of the CDR3 is TGCGCCGGCAGCCAAGAGTGGCAGACGCCTCTCCACTTT. The V and J genes are TRBV4-3 and TRBJ1-6; D unclear. Germline V gives CDR1 LGHNA, CDR2 YSLEER. CDR3 size: 13 residues.

The V and J genes are TRBV15 and TRBJ2-2; D is ambiguous. The CDR3 loop spans 17 amino acids. In germline, CDR1 is LNHNV, CDR2 YYDKDF (reference sequence). The V end was cut by 0 bases, the J end by 0 bases, with 11 bases between. CDR3 residues: CATSRDTRNPNTGELFF. The CDR3 DNA reads TGTGCCACCAGCAGAGACACAAGGAATCCGAACACCGGGGAGCTGTTTTTT.

This clonotype has ten or more counts. A much more abundant neighbour one base away suggests this may be a read error. V usage is TRBV5-1 and J usage is TRBJ2-5, with D perhaps TRBD1 (6 bases). The CDR3 covers 13 residues. Germline V gene lookup returns CDR1 SGHRS and CDR2 YFSETQ. The CDR3 spells CASSLPGEETQYF. The DNA for the CDR3 is TGTGCCAGCAGCTTACCAGGGGAAGAGACCCAGTACTTC.

This clonotype was recorded a few times. A clone one base away is much larger, so this may be a read error. V and J are TRBV20-1 and TRBJ2-1; 11 bases are shared with TRBD2. The CDR3 has 14 amino acids. V shed 5 bases, J shed 10 bases, and the junction held 10 bases outside the gene matches. Looked up from germline, CDR1 is DFQATT and CDR2 is SNEGSKA (reference sequence). The chain's CDR3 is CSAGFSGGAQEQFF. The DNA for the CDR3 is TGCAGTGCTGGATTTAGCGGGGGGGCCCAAGAGCAGTTCTTC.

The chain uses TRBV20-1 and TRBJ1-2; D gene unclear. Germline V gene lookup returns CDR1 DFQATT and CDR2 SNEGSKA (reference sequence). The CDR3 sequence is 14 residues long. V shed 3 bases and J shed 0 bases, with 11 bases lying between them. The CDR3: CSASYRPTNYGYTF. The CDR3 DNA sequence: TGCAGTGCTAGTTATAGACCAACTAACTATGGCTACACCTTC.

On this clonotype: Being one base from a much bigger clone, this may be a read error. The gene calls are TRBV20-1 and TRBJ2-1; 10 bases are a match to TRBD2. V lost 5 bases, J lost 13 bases, and 11 bases stayed unmatched. Germline V gene sequence: CDR1 DFQATT, CDR2 SNEGSKA (reference sequence). This CDR3 is 13 amino acids long. In nucleotides, the CDR3 is TGCAGTGCTCGAGCGGGGGGGAAAGAGACCCAGTTCTTC. Residues: CSARAGGKETQFF.

The chain is built from TRBV20-1 and TRBJ2-3; 8 bases align to TRBD2. The CDR3 is 17 residues long. Germline CDR1 DFQATT, CDR2 SNEGSKA (reference sequence). The junction had 21 bases not matched to a gene; V was cut back by 4 bases and J by 9 bases. CDR3 sequence reads: CSANSGGDNAPRRTQYF. Written as DNA, the CDR3 is TGCAGTGCTAATTCCGGGGGGGACAACGCCCCACGTCGGACGCAGTATTTT.

This clonotype is a singleton in its sample. V is TRBV29-1 and J is TRBJ2-1; 11 bases agree with TRBD2. This CDR3 contains 15 residues. J was trimmed by 2 bases and V by 5 bases; bases with no gene match: 5. CDR1 is SQVTM, CDR2 ANQGSEA, per germline. The CDR3 bases are TGCAGCGTTACCCCTAGCGGGAGGACCTACAATGAGCAGTTCTTC. Translating gives CSVTPSGRTYNEQFF.

This clonotype appeared many times. This chain links TRBV7-6 with TRBJ1-6; tentative D call: TRBD1 (6 bases). Trimming took off 4 bases at V and 5 bases at J, with 12 bases between the two ends. Germline CDR1 is SGHVS and CDR2 is FNYEAQ. This CDR3 contains 15 residues. The CDR3 region is CASSSTGQNNSPLHF. CDR3 coding DNA: TGTGCCAGCAGCTCTACAGGGCAGAATAATTCACCCCTCCACTTT.